This T cell receptor (beta chain) stems from a study of Ad26.COV2.S vaccination and SARS-CoV-2 variants. Regarding treatment: roughly 20 received Ad26.COV2.S at low or high dose, single or two shots; roughly five received placebo; per-sample allocation not given. Specimen acquisition occurred on day 63 following the initial vaccine or placebo injection. TCRdb's table, derived via immunoSEQ multiplex PCR, lists solely in-frame clones and lacks some. The sample comprises about 350,000 clones, approximately 81% of which are singletons, and 3% to 4% rests with the top ten. The CDR3 has 14 residues. Germline CDR1 MNHEY, CDR2 SMNVEV (reference sequence). V shed 7 bases and J 2 bases; nucleotides not matched to a gene: 6.

Sequencing used peripheral blood, obtained in a trial of Ad26.COV2.S vaccine versus placebo. The receptor was derived from a person aged 18 to 59 who received the Ad26.COV2.S COVID-19 vaccine or a placebo. V gene TRBV27 combines with J gene TRBJ2-3, with 7 bases aligning to TRBD2. The CDR3 DNA reads TGTGCCAGCATGTGGGGGGGAGCCACAGATACGCAGTATTTT. Residues: CASMWGGATDTQYF.